This TCR beta chain was observed in a study of cytomegalovirus exposure and HLA in healthy donors (dated by TCRdb to between 2016 and 2019). About the full investigation: An earlier analysis of a few hundred of the donors reported roughly 300 Gb of sequence data and 95 million to 120 million unique TCR beta sequences obtained from about 180 million T cells. Genome-wide SNP genotypes for about three fifths of the 666 donors were used in a later genetic analysis, which treated that subset as a discovery cohort. Using immunosequencing, the study profiled T cell repertoires from approximately 700 subjects and related those repertoires to cytomegalovirus serostatus. Of the roughly 400 genotyped donors, around 81% fell in the genetic ancestry cluster associated with self-reported Caucasian donors. The number of typed donors differed by locus: about 620-630 for A, B, C, DRB1 and DQB1; approximately 540 for DQA1; about 600 for DPA1; and approximately 450 for DPB1. Rather than drawing on any new phenotypic data, the later analysis identified candidate immune exposures from TCR beta sequences and the way those sequences occurred across donors. Class I and class II HLA loci were covered by the typing at four-digit resolution. An early release that covered about 640 HLA-typed donors contained about 290 gigabases of sequencing data and tens of millions of unique TCR sequences. High-throughput TCR immunosequencing, statistical association of individual TCRs with disease status, and machine learning were combined to predict cytomegalovirus infection status. Every repertoire in the discovery cohort had been generated on one and the same sequencing platform. Among a few hundred genotyped donors of the cohort, an average of approximately 240,000 unique TCR beta nucleotide sequences were sequenced per donor, approximately 20% of them non-productive. A later analysis re-analyzed previously published TCR beta repertoires from several hundred donors and added high-resolution HLA genotyping to study TCR occurrence patterns. The study aimed to test whether cataloging public T cell receptors could reveal signatures of past pathogen exposure. Donor age, sex, ethnicity and CMV serostatus were collected together with the repertoire data. Four or five DR-DQ haplotypes were handled as single units for association and clustering because linkage in the cohort was strong. An earlier analysis of more than 450 of the donors used high-throughput TCR beta sequencing to judge whether each TCR beta V gene segment behaved as functional or pseudogenic. A separate validation cohort of more than 100 different subjects was used in addition to the roughly 670-subject first cohort. The investigation overall reported the following: Compared with the 666-donor mean, donors in an Asian-associated ancestry cluster had fewer N-insertions in productive TCRs, according to a later genetic analysis. A later analysis reported that several top co-occurrence clusters appeared linked to parvovirus B19, influenza, CMV and Epstein-Barr virus. The study gave a list of more than 150 TCR beta chains associated with cytomegalovirus. The authors suggested that the approach could potentially be extended to other disease states and immunological phenotypes. This cohort had only TCR beta chains sequenced, and the lack of alpha or paired-chain data limited which features could be detected. A later analysis found that TCR association rates varied across HLA loci, with DRB1 alleles showing the most associated TCRs and HLA-C alleles the fewest. In an earlier analysis of fewer than 700 of the donors, most TCR beta V segments appeared in productive rearrangements about 87% or about 30% of the time, broadly matching IMGT annotations. Most CMV-associated TCR beta chains appeared to be HLA-restricted in a later analysis, and the HLA associations seemed to be driven largely by CMV exposure. HLA typing was unavailable for some donors at each locus, so association tests used only the typed subset. Most TCR sequences were seen in very few donors, while some public TCRs were found in many individuals. Presence/absence analyses assumed roughly uniform sequencing depth across donors, an assumption that may not hold. Correlated functional status among segregating V segments might reflect linkage disequilibrium, but an unknown experimental factor could not be ruled out. CMV serostatus was the only immune exposure information available for the cohort. An association between a missense DCLRE1C variant and V-gene and J-gene trimming of TCR beta chains was found in a later genetic analysis and replicated in an independent cohort. When HLA alleles, especially DR and DQ, strongly co-occurred, attributing TCR associations to individual alleles was difficult. The 87-base-pair reads could not distinguish some IMGT-functional V segments, including TRBV6-2 and TRBV6-3, so those segments were excluded. In both the original and validation cohorts, the classifier was reported to diagnose cytomegalovirus status with high specificity and sensitivity. A cluster of highly shared sequence variants was judged likely to be a technical artifact of the sequencing pipeline. A later analysis found that HLA-associated TCR beta chains were more clonally expanded and had lower generation probabilities than equally common non-associated chains. In vitro tests confirmed that a few of the cytomegalovirus-associated TCR beta chains recognize cytomegalovirus antigens. A further reported finding was that TCR beta sequences accurately predicted the HLA-A and HLA-B alleles for most subjects in the first cohort. In a later analysis, some 18,000 TCR beta sequences were associated with specific HLA alleles at a false discovery rate of 0.05. Because counts were too low, seventeen rarely observed V segments, including chromosome 9 orphons, were left out of the earlier analysis of some 600 of the donors.

The cohort comprised several hundred healthy bone marrow donors. Cohort members were all nominally healthy when sampled, although unrecorded immune exposures were likely present. The donor tested CMV seronegative, placing the donor among the 350 or so seronegative members of the cohort. Each donor provided a peripheral blood sample, and peripheral blood mononuclear cells were used for TCR beta sequencing. The Qiagen DNeasy Blood Extraction Kit was used to extract genomic DNA from the blood cell samples. The CDR3 runs 15 amino acids, cysteine and phenylalanine included. This entry keeps only the CDR3 DNA: 45 bases, framed from base 1. From the germline V gene, CDR1 is SGHVS and CDR2 is FNYEAQ. The germline V and J ends show losses of 5 bases and 5 bases respectively, and no gene match explains 10 bases of the junction. Library construction relied on the immunoSEQ multiplex PCR assay. For the multiplex PCR, a mixture combining 60 forward primers for TCR Vbeta segments and 13 reverse primers for TCR Jbeta segments was used. Amplification of the CDR3 region of rearranged TCR beta genes was performed with a multiplex PCR assay on genomic DNA. The amplified TCR beta libraries were sequenced on the Illumina HiSeq System as 87-base-pair reads. The published analysis was carried out like this. Across the roughly 670 repertoires, a later analysis counted roughly 84 million unique TCR beta chains, some 11 million of which were shared by at least two donors. Raw reads were error-corrected and collapsed into unique sequences with a nearest-neighbor algorithm that merged closely related sequences to remove PCR and sequencing errors. CDR3 sequences were aligned to IMGT reference sequences to assign V, D and J gene segments. For a sequence to be retained, a match of at least six nucleotides to both a V gene segment and a J gene segment was required. A rearrangement was called productive if the CDR3 had no stop codons and remained in frame with V and J, and every other rearrangement was called non-productive. CDR3 was defined by IMGT convention, running from the second conserved V-encoded cysteine to the conserved J-encoded phenylalanine. Sequences without an unambiguous match to a single V gene segment were excluded from the earlier analysis of approximately 600 of the donors. In an earlier analysis of almost 600 of the donors, a V segment was called functional when productive rearrangements were above 56.7%, and segregating when the standard deviation between donors exceeded 5%. A statistical classification framework was developed to diagnose cytomegalovirus status using the catalog of TCR beta chain sequences. V and J gene assignment, in a later analysis, came from comparing TCR nucleotide sequences with IMGT/GENE-DB human TR gene sequences. The TCRdist pipeline was used in a later analysis to assign CDR3 sequences and most-parsimonious VDJ recombination scenarios. In a later analysis, each TCR beta chain was defined by its CDR3 amino acid sequence together with its V-gene family, and reads without a unique V-gene family were excluded. To address suspected cross-contamination and a sequencing artifact, a later analysis removed a few hundred highly shared, low-generation-probability nucleotide sequences. In a later analysis, a clonal expansion index for each public chain was calculated from normalized within-repertoire ranks of inferred template counts. Generation probabilities in a later analysis came from a VDJ recombination model fitted to out-of-frame rearrangements, and those results were checked against IGoR. In a later analysis, TCR-TCR, TCR-HLA and TCR-CMV co-occurrence was scored with hypergeometric tests, and a repertoire-size bias correction was applied to TCR pairs. In a later analysis, false discovery rates were estimated by permuting HLA or CMV assignments 20 times. In a later analysis, co-occurring TCRs were grouped using DBSCAN, and TCRdist sequence similarity was added for clustering within HLA-allele-positive subsets. Co-occurrence clustering excluded repertoires with fewer than 30,000 or more than 120,000 public chains, plus five with anomalous nucleotide sharing. The table was pulled from immuneACCESS by TCRdb, which kept in-frame rearrangements only. Such tables lose some clones; where checked, under half of the loss comes from unresolved V genes, and the rest has no known cause. That table supplies the V and J calls and clone size; D and trimming were determined from the DNA. The sample table lists 210,000 or so clones, approximately 80% of them with a count of one. The ten largest make up around 15% of the sample.

On this clone: Its binding antigen is unknown. The input lacks base qualities; no much larger clone sits a single base away.

Sequencing was carried out using PBMCs. This clonotype originated in a man aged 40-55 years in good health and CMV-seronegative. The chain employs TRBV7-6 and TRBJ2-3; 7 bases in between match TRBD2. The bases read TGTGCCAGCAGCCCAACGGTACTAGCGCAAGATACGCAGTATTTT. It codes for CASSPTVLAQDTQYF.